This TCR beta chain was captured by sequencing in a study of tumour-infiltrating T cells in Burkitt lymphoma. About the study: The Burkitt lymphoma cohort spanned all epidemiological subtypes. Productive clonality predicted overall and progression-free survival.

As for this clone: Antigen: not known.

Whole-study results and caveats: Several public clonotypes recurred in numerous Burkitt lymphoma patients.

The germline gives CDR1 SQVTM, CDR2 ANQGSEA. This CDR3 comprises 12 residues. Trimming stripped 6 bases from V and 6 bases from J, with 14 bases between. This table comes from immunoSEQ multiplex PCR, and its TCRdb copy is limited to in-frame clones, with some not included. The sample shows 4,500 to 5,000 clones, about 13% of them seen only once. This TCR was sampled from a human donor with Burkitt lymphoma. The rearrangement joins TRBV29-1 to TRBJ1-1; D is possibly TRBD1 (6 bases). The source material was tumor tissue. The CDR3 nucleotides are TGCAGCGTCACATCCGGGACATCTGAAGCTTTCTTT. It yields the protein CSVTSGTSEAFF.